This T cell receptor (beta chain) is drawn from a study of cytomegalovirus exposure and HLA in healthy donors. Study conclusions and caveats: The authors judged a highly shared variant cluster likely a sequencing artifact.

Both 60 Vbeta primers and 13 Jbeta primers went into the PCR. Profiling relied on immunoSEQ multiplex PCR, and the TCRdb table lists in-frame clones only, not all of them. The table shows around 170,000 clones, with more than 70% occurring only once. Notes on this clone: Its antigen is not known.

The CDR3 loop spans 14 amino acids. CDR1 is SNHLY, CDR2 FYNNEI, per germline. Trimming stripped 4 bases from V and 2 bases from J, with 11 bases between. This TCR derives from a boy aged 2 to 9 in good health and CMV-seronegative. The rearrangement links TRBV2 to TRBJ2-5; D remains ambiguous. Sequencing was carried out using PBMCs. The CDR3 here is CASSGGTAQETQYF. CDR3 in DNA: TGTGCCAGCAGTGGAGGAACGGCTCAAGAGACCCAGTACTTC.